Listed below are T cell receptor beta chains from one sample, sequenced in a study of OX40 agonist ivuxolimab in advanced cancers. The method was immunoSEQ multiplex PCR; TCRdb's version includes in-frame clones alone and lacks a portion of them. The sample shows 8,000 to 9,500 clones, just under 70% of them seen only once. The starting material was CD4+ or CD8+ T cells sorted from blood, obtained in a trial of the OX40 agonist ivuxolimab. These receptors were taken from an adult with an advanced solid tumor such as melanoma, head and neck, liver or kidney cancer. Each CDR3 is given with its conserved first and last residue. The D gene is left open where the match is weak. Size is stated for part of the rows, as once, few or many counts, or as a class when the clone is expanded.

d_call	v_call	j_call	clone_size	cdr3_aa	cdr3_nt
-	TRBV7-6	TRBJ2-2	-	CASSHSPGAGMSGELFF	TGTGCCAGCAGCCATAGCCCGGGGGCCGGCATGTCCGGGGAGCTGTTTTTT
-	TRBV5-6	TRBJ2-3	once	CASSSSRGGTQYF	TGTGCCAGCAGCTCCTCCAGAGGGGGGACGCAGTATTTT
-	TRBV5-5	TRBJ2-7	-	CASSLDHEQYF	TGTGCCAGCAGCTTGGATCACGAGCAGTACTTC
-	TRBV7-8	TRBJ2-1	few	CASSLGGLDEQFF	TGTGCCAGCAGCTTAGGGGGTTTAGATGAGCAGTTCTTC
-	TRBV9	TRBJ1-6	-	CASSVGLDNSPLHF	TGTGCCAGCAGCGTAGGACTGGATAATTCACCCCTCCACTTT
-	TRBV4-1	TRBJ1-2	-	CASSQGRGSGPIGYTF	TGCGCCAGCAGCCAAGGCAGGGGATCGGGTCCTATAGGCTACACCTTC
TRBD1	TRBV7-2	TRBJ2-3	-	CASNRGRAGSTDTQYF	TGTGCCAGCAACAGGGGGCGAGCAGGGAGCACAGATACGCAGTATTTT
-	TRBV28	TRBJ2-3	-	CASSPRGDTQYF	TGTGCCAGCAGCCCCCGGGGGGATACGCAGTATTTT
-	TRBV10-3	TRBJ2-6	-	CAISNQNCIQSRANVLTF	TGTGCCATCAGTAATCAGAACTGTATACAAAGTCGGGCCAACGTCCTGACTTTC
TRBD2	TRBV19	TRBJ2-7	few	CASTGREPHEQYF	TGTGCCAGTACGGGGCGGGAGCCCCACGAGCAGTACTTC
-	TRBV28	TRBJ1-1	-	CASSLLQGVGAFF	TGTGCCAGCAGTTTATTGCAGGGAGTCGGAGCTTTCTTT
-	TRBV7-2	TRBJ2-2	-	CASSLAFLGELFF	TGTGCCAGCAGCCTGGCTTTTCTCGGGGAGCTGTTTTTT
TRBD2	TRBV28	TRBJ2-1	-	CASSKWGTGTSGSLLEQFF	TGTGCCAGCAGCAAATGGGGGACCGGGACTAGCGGGAGCCTCCTCGAGCAGTTCTTC
-	TRBV6-6	TRBJ1-2	few	CACYGYTF	TGTGCTTGTTATGGCTACACCTTC
-	TRBV14	TRBJ2-5	-	CASSQPGEETQYF	TGTGCCAGCAGCCAGCCAGGGGAAGAGACCCAGTACTTC
-	TRBV11-1	TRBJ2-2	once	CASSRKGNSGELFF	TGTGCCAGCAGCCGCAAGGGAAACAGCGGGGAGCTGTTTTTT
TRBD1	TRBV10-3	TRBJ2-7	-	CAISPGQGYEQYF	TGTGCCATCAGTCCGGGACAGGGCTACGAGCAGTACTTC
-	TRBV5-8	TRBJ2-1	many	CASSPRGGPTPQFF	TGTGCCAGCAGCCCGCGGGGCGGGCCTACCCCCCAGTTCTTC
-	TRBV19	TRBJ2-3	-	CASSIVSDPDTQYF	TGTGCCAGTAGTATCGTATCGGACCCGGATACGCAGTATTTT
-	TRBV27	TRBJ1-5	-	CASSPASNQPQHF	TGTGCCAGCAGTCCTGCTAGCAATCAGCCCCAGCATTTT
TRBD2	TRBV7-9	TRBJ2-2	-	CASSSTISGGNTGELFF	TGTGCCAGCAGCTCCACCATTAGCGGGGGGAACACCGGGGAGCTGTTTTTT
-	TRBV10-1	TRBJ1-1	-	CASSESTGGFEAFF	TGCGCCAGCAGTGAGTCGACGGGAGGTTTTGAAGCTTTCTTT
-	TRBV4-3	TRBJ2-7	-	CASSQSRSYEQYF	TGCGCCAGCAGCCAAAGCCGGTCCTACGAGCAGTACTTC
TRBD2	TRBV28	TRBJ2-5	-	CASSLSGGAGETQYF	TGTGCCAGCAGTCTTAGCGGGGGGGCAGGGGAGACCCAGTACTTC
TRBD2	TRBV28	TRBJ2-3	-	CASSLPGLATDTQYF	TGTGCCAGCAGTTTACCGGGACTAGCAACAGATACGCAGTATTTT
-	TRBV6-5	TRBJ2-7	-	CASTNSQGFPYEQYF	TGTGCCAGCACCAACAGCCAGGGGTTCCCCTACGAGCAGTACTTC
-	TRBV19	TRBJ2-5	once	CASTDSRGYGETQYF	TGTGCCAGTACCGACTCTCGGGGCTACGGAGAGACCCAGTACTTC
-	TRBV7-3	TRBJ2-3	-	CASSNDLSTDTQYF	TGTGCCAGCAGCAATGATCTGTCGACAGATACGCAGTATTTT
-	TRBV2	TRBJ1-1	-	CASRGRDMIEAFF	TGTGCCAGCAGGGGTCGAGACATGATTGAAGCTTTCTTT
TRBD2	TRBV28	TRBJ2-3	-	CASSSQRGALFFYF	TGTGCCAGCAGTTCCCAGCGGGGGGCCCTTTTTTTCTATTTT
-	TRBV5-1	TRBJ2-2	few	CASSVGPGTTNTGELFF	TGCGCCAGCAGCGTGGGACCCGGGACGACGAACACCGGGGAGCTGTTTTTT
-	TRBV4-2	TRBJ2-3	-	CASSQGGGADTQYF	TGTGCCAGCAGCCAAGGGGGAGGTGCAGATACGCAGTATTTT
-	TRBV7-6	TRBJ2-3	-	CASSLPGADTQYF	TGTGCCAGCAGCTTACCGGGGGCAGATACGCAGTATTTT
-	TRBV27	TRBJ1-1	many	CASSKWGGMNTEAFF	TGTGCCAGCAGCAAGTGGGGGGGCATGAACACTGAAGCTTTCTTT
-	TRBV7-9	TRBJ2-7	large	CASSSGFGEQYF	TGTGCCAGCAGCTCTGGATTCGGCGAGCAGTACTTC
TRBD1	TRBV5-5	TRBJ2-7	few	CASSFRDRSYEQYF	TGTGCCAGCAGCTTTCGGGACAGATCCTACGAGCAGTACTTC
-	TRBV11-2	TRBJ2-7	few	CASSESSERGAYEQYF	TGTGCCAGCAGCGAGAGTAGCGAGAGAGGGGCCTACGAGCAGTACTTC
-	TRBV28	TRBJ2-7	-	CASSYNEQYF	TGTGCCAGCAGTTACAACGAGCAGTACTTC
-	TRBV5-4	TRBJ2-5	-	CASSTTLVGEETQYF	TGTGCCAGCAGCACGACCTTGGTCGGGGAAGAGACCCAGTACTTC
-	TRBV6-1	TRBJ1-1	-	CASSEIKEAFF	TGTGCCAGCAGTGAAATCAAGGAGGCTTTCTTT
-	TRBV28	TRBJ1-5	large	CASSPLLGSGQPQHF	TGTGCCAGCAGTCCACTTTTGGGGTCGGGGCAGCCCCAGCATTTT
-	TRBV27	TRBJ1-5	few	CASSADRISNQPQHF	TGTGCCAGCAGTGCGGACAGAATTAGCAATCAGCCCCAGCATTTT
-	TRBV28	TRBJ2-7	once	CASSYEAKVLDDYEQYF	TGTGCCAGCAGCTATGAAGCCAAAGTCCTCGACGACTACGAGCAGTACTTC
TRBD1	TRBV19	TRBJ1-1	once	CASTLTGGGTEAFF	TGTGCCAGTACCTTGACAGGGGGCGGCACTGAAGCTTTCTTT
-	TRBV9	TRBJ1-3	-	CASSVGGNTIYF	TGTGCCAGCAGCGTAGGTGGAAACACCATATATTTT
-	TRBV18	TRBJ1-1	-	CASSEVMRHYVDTEAFF	TGTGCCAGCTCTGAAGTTATGCGACACTATGTCGACACTGAAGCTTTCTTT
-	TRBV27	TRBJ1-6	-	CASSLQGINSPLHF	TGTGCCAGCAGTTTACAGGGGATTAATTCACCCCTCCACTTT
TRBD1	TRBV11-3	TRBJ2-1	-	CASSPRQGAANEQFF	TGTGCCAGCAGCCCCAGACAGGGAGCAGCCAATGAGCAGTTCTTC
-	TRBV6-1	TRBJ2-1	-	CASSGWDGDNEQFF	TGTGCCAGCAGTGGGTGGGACGGAGACAATGAGCAGTTCTTC
-	TRBV25-1	TRBJ2-7	-	CASSEGGSYEQYF	TGTGCCAGCAGTGAAGGCGGATCCTACGAGCAGTACTTC
-	TRBV29-1	TRBJ1-1	once	CSAYPTGYTEAFF	TGCAGCGCCTACCCCACTGGGTACACTGAAGCTTTCTTT
-	TRBV7-2	TRBJ2-7	few	CASSSWDSAILSYEQYF	TGTGCCAGCAGCTCTTGGGATAGCGCGATCCTTTCCTACGAGCAGTACTTC